Many counts were recorded for the clone carrying this TCR beta chain. Its antigen is not identified. Losses at the gene ends were 0 bases for V and 4 bases for J; bases not matched to a gene: 2. The germline CDR1 and CDR2 sequences are MNHEY and SVGAGI. The CDR3 sequence is 15 residues long. This record belongs to a study of metastatic and nonmetastatic thyroid tumors. General study points: Malignant thyroid tumors reportedly had TCR beta diversity that was significantly higher than in benign nodules, in blood and tumor.

Patients were all untreated before their thyroid surgery. Authors' methods: In papillary thyroid cancer, a distant-metastasis classifier was built using CDR3 differences across clinicopathological groups. TCRdb re-analyzed the PCR reads using MiXCR. These V and J calls derive from TCRdb rather than the authors' analysis. The repertoire includes 12,000 to 15,000 clones, 29% of them detected once, and roughly 3.8% sits in the top ten. Sequenced material: blood. The receptor comes from a female donor with papillary thyroid cancer or a benign thyroid nodule (not recorded which). Some clones in this sample may be carry-over from other donors' samples. V and J are TRBV6-5 and TRBJ1-5; 8 nucleotides line up with TRBD1. The CDR3 DNA is TGTGCCAGCAGTTACTCGGGACAGGCAAATCAGCCCCAGCATTTT. Translating it yields CASSYSGQANQPQHF.